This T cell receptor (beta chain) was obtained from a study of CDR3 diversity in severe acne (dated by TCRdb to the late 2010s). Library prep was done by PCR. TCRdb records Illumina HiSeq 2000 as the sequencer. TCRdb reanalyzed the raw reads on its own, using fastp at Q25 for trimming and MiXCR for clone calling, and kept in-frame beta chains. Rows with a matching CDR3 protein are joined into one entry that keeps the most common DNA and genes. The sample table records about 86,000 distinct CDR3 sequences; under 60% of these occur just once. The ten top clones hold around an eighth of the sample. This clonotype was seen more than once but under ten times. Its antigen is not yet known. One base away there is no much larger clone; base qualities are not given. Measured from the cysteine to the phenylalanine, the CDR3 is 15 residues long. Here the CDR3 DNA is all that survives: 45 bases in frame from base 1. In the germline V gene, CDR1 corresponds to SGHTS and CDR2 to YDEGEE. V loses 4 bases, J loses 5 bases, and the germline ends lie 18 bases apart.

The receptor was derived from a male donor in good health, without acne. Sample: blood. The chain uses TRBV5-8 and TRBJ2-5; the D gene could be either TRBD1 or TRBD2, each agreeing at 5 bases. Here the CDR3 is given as CASSPRGLQGETQYF. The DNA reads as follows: TGTGCCAGCAGCCCCCGGGGCCTACAAGGGGAGACCCAGTACTTC.